One sample yielded the 19 T cell receptor beta chains listed below, sequenced in a study of blood T cell repertoires in COVID-19. Profiled with immunoSEQ multiplex PCR; TCRdb holds only in-frame clones, not every one. This sample carries under 300,000 clones, around nine tenths of them seen once, and the ten largest clones take around 2%. The sample consisted of peripheral blood. The receptors come from a middle-aged woman who had recovered from COVID-19.

This rearrangement joins TRBV19 to TRBJ1-2; 8 nucleotides align to TRBD1. V trimming: 7 bases; J trimming: 4 bases; junction bases outside the gene matches: 17. Germline V gene sequence: CDR1 LNHDA, CDR2 SQIVND (reference sequence). CDR3 length: 17 residues. CDR3 protein: CASIGPGQGWGGYGYTF. The CDR3 coding sequence is TGTGCCAGTATCGGACCCGGACAGGGTTGGGGTGGCTATGGCTACACCTTC. Filled out from reference TRBV19 and TRBJ1-2, the complete variable domain reads DGGITQSPKYLFRKEGQNVTLSCEQNLNHDAMYWYRQDPGQGLRLIYYSQIVNDFQKGDIAEGYSVSREKKESFPLTVTSAQKNPTAFYLCASIGPGQGWGGYGYTFGSGTRLTVV.

The chain uses TRBV9 and TRBJ2-1, with a tentative D call TRBD2 (5 bases). Looked up from germline, CDR1 is SGDLS and CDR2 is YYNGEE. The CDR3 totals 15 residues. Trimming cost V 0 bases and J 1 base, with 8 bases left between them. The CDR3 protein is CASSVESGSYNEQFF. CDR3 nucleotide sequence: TGTGCCAGCAGCGTAGAAAGCGGTTCCTACAATGAGCAGTTCTTC.

The gene calls are TRBV28 and TRBJ1-2; TRBD1 matches at 7 bases. Germline V CDR1 and CDR2: MDHEN, SYDVKM. V trimming: 6 bases; J trimming: 7 bases; junction bases outside the gene matches: 11. This CDR3 region has 14 residues. The CDR3 is CASRVLGQVGGYTF. The DNA of the CDR3 is TGTGCCAGCAGGGTACTCGGACAGGTTGGTGGCTACACCTTC.

The chain uses TRBV11-3 and TRBJ2-2; perhaps TRBD2 as D (5 bases). CDR3 length equals 13 residues. Looked up from germline, CDR1 is SGHNT and CDR2 is YENEEA. The V gene lost 5 bases and the J gene lost 7 bases, with 11 bases spanning the gap. The CDR3 sequence is CASSPSRVGELFF. The CDR3 DNA reads as TGTGCCAGCAGCCCCTCGAGGGTCGGGGAGCTGTTTTTT.

The V call is TRBV27, the J call TRBJ2-7; the D gene is possibly TRBD2 (6 bases). Between the trimmed V and J ends, which lost 8 bases and 7 bases, there was a span of 24 bases. CDR3 length: 15 amino acids. The germline gives CDR1 MNHEY, CDR2 SMNVEV (reference sequence). The CDR3 spells CASGRGQGGSREQYF. In nucleotides, the CDR3 is TGTGCCAGCGGCCGCGGGCAGGGAGGTTCGCGTGAGCAGTACTTC.

The rearrangement uses TRBV28 and TRBJ2-3; 12 bases map to TRBD2. V trimming: 8 bases; J trimming: 6 bases; junction bases outside the gene matches: 12. Germline assignment: CDR1 MDHEN and CDR2 SYDVKM. The CDR3 is 16 residues long. CDR3 DNA: TGTGCCAGCCTGACCCCCCTAGCGGGGGGGATTGATACGCAGTATTTT. Amino acids: CASLTPLAGGIDTQYF.

This chain connects TRBV24-1 to TRBJ2-5; 13 bases are a match to TRBD2. CDR1 and CDR2 (germline): KGHDR, SFDVKD. There are 16 residues in the CDR3. With 7 bases clipped from V and 2 bases from J, the junction kept 6 bases outside the gene matches. In nucleotides, the CDR3 is TGTGCCACCAGGAGGACTAGCGGGGGATCTCAAGAGACCCAGTACTTC. This gives the protein CATRRTSGGSQETQYF.

This chain uses TRBV5-4 with TRBJ1-4; maybe TRBD1 (5 bases). V was pared by 5 bases and J by 0 bases, with 11 bases between. The germline gives CDR1 SGHNT, CDR2 YYREEE (reference sequence). The CDR3 runs 15 residues. CDR3 sequence (DNA): TGTGCCAGCAGTCAAAGACAGACAACTAATGAAAAACTGTTTTTT. Protein: CASSQRQTTNEKLFF.

In DNA form, the CDR3 reads TGTGCCAGCAGCTTAGGTCCCACGGGAGAGCAGTACTTC. Translated: CASSLGPTGEQYF. The chain joins TRBV7-2 to TRBJ2-7; maybe TRBD2 (5 bases). CDR1 SGHTA and CDR2 FQGNSA come from the germline V gene. This CDR3 region has 13 residues. V dropped 1 base and J dropped 7 bases, with 11 bases sitting between them.

The gene calls are TRBV19 and TRBJ2-4; perhaps TRBD1 as D (7 bases). This CDR3 is built from 16 residues. Germline CDR1 reads LNHDA; CDR2 reads SQIVND (reference sequence). With 10 bases removed from V and 0 bases from J, the gap between germline ends came to 19 bases. The CDR3 is CATATGRGGAKNIQYF. DNA for the CDR3: TGTGCCACCGCGACAGGGCGGGGTGGAGCCAAAAACATTCAGTACTTC.

The chain uses TRBV24-1 and TRBJ2-5; D perhaps matches TRBD2 (6 bases). This CDR3 spans 16 amino acids. Germline CDR1 is KGHDR and CDR2 is SFDVKD. Trimming cost V 0 bases and J 5 bases, with 15 bases left between them. The DNA for the CDR3 is TGTGCCACCAGTGATTTGCAGGGTGCCCGGGGGGAGACCCAGTACTTC. Translated: CATSDLQGARGETQYF.

The V and J genes are TRBV27 and TRBJ1-6; 12 bases are shared with TRBD1. Germline loops: CDR1 MNHEY, CDR2 SMNVEV (reference sequence). The J segment lost 7 bases and the V segment lost 6 bases, leaving 4 bases of the junction unmatched. The CDR3 is 15 residues long. This CDR3 is CASRGQGAGNSPLHF. The CDR3 nucleotides are TGTGCCAGCAGGGGACAGGGGGCTGGCAATTCACCCCTCCACTTT.

This clone was observed a single time. The chain joins TRBV19 to TRBJ2-2; TRBD2 matches at 10 bases. Germline trimming cut 3 bases from V and 7 bases from J; bases unmatched to any gene: 2. Per the germline V gene, CDR1 is LNHDA and CDR2 is SQIVND (reference sequence). This CDR3 region has 14 residues. CDR3 residues: CASSMGLAFGELFF. The CDR3, as DNA: TGTGCCAGTAGTATGGGACTAGCGTTCGGGGAGCTGTTTTTT.

CDR3 loop: CASSKRGFGTGPYSNQPQHF. The CDR3, as DNA: TGTGCCAGCAGCAAAAGGGGGTTCGGGACAGGGCCATATAGCAATCAGCCCCAGCATTTT. The rearrangement uses TRBV21-1 and TRBJ1-5; the table's D call, TRBD1, has no DNA check behind it. TRBV21-1 is a pseudogene locus. CDR3 size: 20 residues.

This chain links TRBV29-1 with TRBJ2-7, with TRBD1 matching over 7 bases. The CDR3 runs to 17 residues. V dropped 4 bases and J dropped 1; count of bases not matched to a gene: 16. Per the germline V gene, CDR1 is SQVTM and CDR2 is ANQGSEA. The CDR3 DNA sequence: TGCAGCGTTGCCTCGGTGGGTTCGACAGGGCTGTCCTACGAGCAGTACTTC. Protein: CSVASVGSTGLSYEQYF.

This chain connects TRBV19 to TRBJ1-5, with 7 bases fitting TRBD1. The CDR3 is 15 amino acids. With V trimmed by 6 bases and J by 2 bases, 7 bases remained unmatched. CDR1 LNHDA and CDR2 SQIVND come from the germline V gene (reference sequence). This chain's CDR3 is CASRTGTAGNQPQHF. CDR3 nucleotides: TGTGCCAGTAGGACAGGGACGGCGGGCAATCAGCCCCAGCATTTT.

The CDR3 is CASSLGVSYGYTF. The CDR3 nucleotides read TGTGCCAGCAGCCTAGGAGTCTCATATGGCTACACCTTC. The genes are TRBV7-2 and TRBJ1-2, with D unclear. Germline lookup yields CDR1 SGHTA and CDR2 FQGNSA. V was cut by 5 bases and J by 5 bases, with 12 bases left in between. The CDR3 has 13 amino acids.

This clone has only one observation. The chain couples TRBV7-6 to TRBJ2-7, with D maybe TRBD2 (6 bases). This CDR3 region has 15 residues. Trimming left V 1 base short and J 2 bases short, with 12 bases between. Germline loops: CDR1 SGHVS, CDR2 FNYEAQ. The CDR3: CASSLVGGTTYEQYF. CDR3 coding DNA: TGTGCCAGCAGCTTAGTGGGGGGAACCACCTACGAGCAGTACTTC. Filled out from reference TRBV7-6 and TRBJ2-7, the complete variable domain reads GAGVSQSPRYKVTKRGQDVALRCDPISGHVSLYWYRQALGQGPEFLTYFNYEAQQDKSGLPNDRFSAERPEGSISTLTIQRTEQRDSAMYRCASSLVGGTTYEQYFGPGTRLTVT.

This clone occurred once. V and J are TRBV28 and TRBJ1-5; D is unresolved. Trimming removed 2 bases from V and 6 bases from J, with 14 bases in between. The CDR3 is 15 amino acids. Germline V lookup: CDR1 MDHEN, CDR2 SYDVKM. The DNA for the CDR3 is TGTGCCAGCAGTTTAGAGGGAACCCGCGCTCAGCCCCAGCATTTT. Its protein product is CASSLEGTRAQPQHF.